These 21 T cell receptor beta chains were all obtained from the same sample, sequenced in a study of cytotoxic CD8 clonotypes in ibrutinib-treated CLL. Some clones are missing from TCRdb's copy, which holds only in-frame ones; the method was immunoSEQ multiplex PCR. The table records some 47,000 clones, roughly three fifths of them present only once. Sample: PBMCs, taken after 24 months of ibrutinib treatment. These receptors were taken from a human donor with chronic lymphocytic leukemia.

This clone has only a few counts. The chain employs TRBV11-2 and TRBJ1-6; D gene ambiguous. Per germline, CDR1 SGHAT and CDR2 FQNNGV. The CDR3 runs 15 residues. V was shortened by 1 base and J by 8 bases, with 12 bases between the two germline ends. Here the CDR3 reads CASSLGASTDSPLHF. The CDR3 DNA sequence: TGTGCCAGCAGCTTAGGGGCCTCAACGGATTCACCCCTCCACTTT.

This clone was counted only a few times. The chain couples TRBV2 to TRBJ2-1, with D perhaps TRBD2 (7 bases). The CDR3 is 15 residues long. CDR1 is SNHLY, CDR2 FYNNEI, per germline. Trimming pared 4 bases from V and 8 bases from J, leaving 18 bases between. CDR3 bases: TGTGCCAGCAGTGGTATAGGGGGGGCCTGGTATGAGCAGTTCTTC. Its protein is CASSGIGGAWYEQFF.

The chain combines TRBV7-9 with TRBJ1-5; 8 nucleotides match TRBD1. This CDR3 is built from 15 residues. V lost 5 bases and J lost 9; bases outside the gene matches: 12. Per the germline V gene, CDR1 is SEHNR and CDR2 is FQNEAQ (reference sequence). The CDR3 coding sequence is TGTGCCAGCAGCCCTCGATCTGCAGGGACAGGGCCCCAGCATTTT. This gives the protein CASSPRSAGTGPQHF. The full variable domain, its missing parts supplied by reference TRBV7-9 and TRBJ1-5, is DTGVSQNPRHKITKRGQNVTFRCDPISEHNRLYWYRQTLGQGPEFLTYFQNEAQLEKSRLLSDRFSAERPKGSFSTLEIQRTEQGDSAMYLCASSPRSAGTGPQHFGDGTRLSIL.

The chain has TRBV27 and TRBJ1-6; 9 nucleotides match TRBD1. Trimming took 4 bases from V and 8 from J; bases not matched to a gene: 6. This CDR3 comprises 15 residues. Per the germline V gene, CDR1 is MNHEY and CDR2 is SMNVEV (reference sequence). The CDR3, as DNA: TGTGCCAGCAGTTCGGACAGGGGAAAGGATTCACCCCTCCACTTT. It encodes CASSSDRGKDSPLHF.

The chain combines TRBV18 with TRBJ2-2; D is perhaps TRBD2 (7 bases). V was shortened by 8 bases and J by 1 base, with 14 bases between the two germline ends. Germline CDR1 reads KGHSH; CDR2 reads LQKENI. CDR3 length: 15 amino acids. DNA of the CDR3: TGTGCCAGCCCACGGGGGGCGAAGAACACCGGGGAGCTGTTTTTT. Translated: CASPRGAKNTGELFF. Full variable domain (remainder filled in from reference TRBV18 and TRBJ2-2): NAGVMQNPRHLVRRRGQEARLRCSPMKGHSHVYWYRQLPEEGLKFMVYLQKENIIDESGMPKERFSAEFPKEGPSILRIQQVVRGDSAAYFCASPRGAKNTGELFFGEGSRLTVL.

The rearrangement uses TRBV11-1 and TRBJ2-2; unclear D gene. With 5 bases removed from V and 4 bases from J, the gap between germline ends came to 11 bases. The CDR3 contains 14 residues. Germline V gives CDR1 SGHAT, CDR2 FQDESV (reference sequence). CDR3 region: CASSPTRGTGELFF. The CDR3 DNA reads TGTGCCAGCAGCCCGACCCGAGGCACCGGGGAGCTGTTTTTT.

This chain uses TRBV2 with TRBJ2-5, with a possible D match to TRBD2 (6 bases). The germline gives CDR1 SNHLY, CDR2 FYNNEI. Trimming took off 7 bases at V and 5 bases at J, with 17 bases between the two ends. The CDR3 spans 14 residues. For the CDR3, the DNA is TGTGCCAGCAATATGTTTACAGGAGGGGAGACCCAGTACTTC. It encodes CASNMFTGGETQYF.

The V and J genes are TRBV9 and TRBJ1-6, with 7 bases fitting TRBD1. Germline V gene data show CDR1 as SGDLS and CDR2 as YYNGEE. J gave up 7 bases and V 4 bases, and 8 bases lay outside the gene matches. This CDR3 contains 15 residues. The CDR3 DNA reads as TGTGCCAGCAGCTTTCGGACAGGAGACAATTCACCCCTCCACTTT. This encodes CASSFRTGDNSPLHF.

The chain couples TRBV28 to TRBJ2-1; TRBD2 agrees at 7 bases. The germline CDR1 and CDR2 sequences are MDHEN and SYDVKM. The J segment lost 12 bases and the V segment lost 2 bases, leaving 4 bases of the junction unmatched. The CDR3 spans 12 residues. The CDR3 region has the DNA TGTGCCAGCAGTTTACTGGGGGGGACGCAGTTCTTC. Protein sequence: CASSLLGGTQFF.

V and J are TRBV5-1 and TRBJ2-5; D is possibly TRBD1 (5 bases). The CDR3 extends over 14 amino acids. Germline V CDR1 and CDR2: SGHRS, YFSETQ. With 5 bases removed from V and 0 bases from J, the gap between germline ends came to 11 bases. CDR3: CASRGEQHQETQYF. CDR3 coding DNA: TGCGCCAGCAGAGGGGAACAGCACCAAGAGACCCAGTACTTC.

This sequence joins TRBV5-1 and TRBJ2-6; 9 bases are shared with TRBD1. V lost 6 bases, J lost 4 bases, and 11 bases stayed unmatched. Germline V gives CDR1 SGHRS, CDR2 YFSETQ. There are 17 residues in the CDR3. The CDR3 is CASTPGTGFSGANVLTF. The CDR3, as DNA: TGCGCCAGCACACCCGGGACAGGGTTTTCAGGGGCCAACGTCCTGACTTTC.

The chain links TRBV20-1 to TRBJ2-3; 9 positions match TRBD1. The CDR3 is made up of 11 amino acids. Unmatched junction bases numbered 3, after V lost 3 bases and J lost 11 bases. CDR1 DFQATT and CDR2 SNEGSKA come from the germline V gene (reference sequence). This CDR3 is CSASRGQGQYF. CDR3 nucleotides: TGCAGTGCTAGTCGGGGACAGGGGCAGTATTTT.

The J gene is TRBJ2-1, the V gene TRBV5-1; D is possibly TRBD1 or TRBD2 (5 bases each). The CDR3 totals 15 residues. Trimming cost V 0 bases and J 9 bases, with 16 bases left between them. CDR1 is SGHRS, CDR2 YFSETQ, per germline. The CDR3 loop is CASSLAGRATGEQFF. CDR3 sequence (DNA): TGCGCCAGCAGCTTGGCGGGGCGCGCTACAGGTGAGCAGTTCTTC.

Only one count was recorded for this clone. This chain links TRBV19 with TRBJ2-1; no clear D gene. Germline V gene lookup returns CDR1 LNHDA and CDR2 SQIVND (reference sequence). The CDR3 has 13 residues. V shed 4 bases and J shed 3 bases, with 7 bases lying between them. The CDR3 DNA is TGTGCCAGTAGTACCCAGAGCTACAATGAGCAGTTCTTC. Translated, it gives CASSTQSYNEQFF.

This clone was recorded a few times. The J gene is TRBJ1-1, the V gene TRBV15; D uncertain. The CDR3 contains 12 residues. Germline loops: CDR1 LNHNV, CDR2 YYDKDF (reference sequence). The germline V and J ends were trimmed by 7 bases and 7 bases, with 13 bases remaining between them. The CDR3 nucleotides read TGTGCCACCACGAGAGGGTGGGATGAAGCTTTCTTT. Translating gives CATTRGWDEAFF.

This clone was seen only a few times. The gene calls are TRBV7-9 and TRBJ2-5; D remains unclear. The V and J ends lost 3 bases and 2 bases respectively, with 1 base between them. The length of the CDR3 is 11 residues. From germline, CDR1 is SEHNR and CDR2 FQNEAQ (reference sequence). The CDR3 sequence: CASSFQETQYF. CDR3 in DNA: TGTGCCAGCAGCTTTCAAGAGACCCAGTACTTC.

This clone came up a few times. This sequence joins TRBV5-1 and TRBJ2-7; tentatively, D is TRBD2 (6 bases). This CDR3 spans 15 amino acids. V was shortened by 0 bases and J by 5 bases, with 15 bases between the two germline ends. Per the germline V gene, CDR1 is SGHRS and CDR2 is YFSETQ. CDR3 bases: TGCGCCAGCAGCTTGGAGGGAGGCAGGGCCCACGAGCAGTACTTC. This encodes CASSLEGGRAHEQYF.

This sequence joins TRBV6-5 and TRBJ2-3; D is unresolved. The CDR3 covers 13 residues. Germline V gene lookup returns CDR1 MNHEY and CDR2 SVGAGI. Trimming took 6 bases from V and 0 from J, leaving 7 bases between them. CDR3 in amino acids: CASRPTSTDTQYF. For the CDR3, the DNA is TGTGCCAGCAGGCCTACTAGCACAGATACGCAGTATTTT.

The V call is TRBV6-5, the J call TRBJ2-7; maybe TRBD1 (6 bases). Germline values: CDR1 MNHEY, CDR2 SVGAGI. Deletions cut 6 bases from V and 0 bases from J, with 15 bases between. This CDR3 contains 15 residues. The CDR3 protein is CASRFTGKSSYEQYF. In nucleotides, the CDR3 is TGTGCCAGCAGGTTCACAGGGAAAAGCTCCTACGAGCAGTACTTC.

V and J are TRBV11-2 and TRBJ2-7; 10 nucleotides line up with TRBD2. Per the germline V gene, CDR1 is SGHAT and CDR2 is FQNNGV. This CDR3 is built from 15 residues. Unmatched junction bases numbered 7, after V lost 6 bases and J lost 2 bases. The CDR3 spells CASRQGLADPYEQYF. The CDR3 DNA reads TGTGCCAGCAGGCAAGGACTAGCGGACCCCTACGAGCAGTACTTC.

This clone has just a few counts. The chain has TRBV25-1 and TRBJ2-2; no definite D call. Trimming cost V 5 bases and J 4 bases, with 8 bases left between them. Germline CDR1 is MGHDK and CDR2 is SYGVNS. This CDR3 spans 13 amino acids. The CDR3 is CASSSGITGELFF. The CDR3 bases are TGTGCCAGCAGTTCTGGGATCACCGGGGAGCTGTTTTTT.